The 23 T cell receptor beta chains listed next were all sequenced from one sample in a study of cytomegalovirus exposure and HLA in healthy donors. A multiplex PCR was run with 60 Vbeta primers and 13 Jbeta primers. Assay: immunoSEQ multiplex PCR; the TCRdb copy retains only in-frame clones and omits some. Of about 200,000 clones listed, 70% to 80% were seen once; the top ten hold about 0.36%. Material for sequencing was PBMCs. These receptors were collected from a male donor in good health and CMV-seropositive.

The V and J genes are TRBV7-9 and TRBJ2-5, with 9 bases lining up with TRBD1. Germline trimming cut 5 bases from V and 1 base from J; bases unmatched to any gene: 5. Germline V gene sequence: CDR1 SEHNR, CDR2 FQNEAQ (reference sequence). CDR3 length: 15 amino acids. Here the CDR3 DNA reads TGTGCCAGCAGCCCGGGACAGGGCTTCCAAGAGACCCAGTACTTC. The encoded protein is CASSPGQGFQETQYF.

The chain uses TRBV11-1 and TRBJ2-5, with 10 bases fitting TRBD2. V trimming: 5 bases; J trimming: 1 base; junction bases outside the gene matches: 4. Germline lookup yields CDR1 SGHAT and CDR2 FQDESV (reference sequence). CDR3 length equals 15 residues. The DNA for the CDR3 is TGTGCCAGCAGCGGCCGGACTAGCGGCCAAGAGACCCAGTACTTC. Translated, it gives CASSGRTSGQETQYF.

In this sample, this clone turned up a few times. This chain joins TRBV5-8 and TRBJ2-5; 9 bases agree with TRBD1. The V segment lost 4 bases and the J segment 3 bases; nucleotides outside the gene matches: 1. Per germline, CDR1 SGHTS and CDR2 YDEGEE. CDR3 size: 13 residues. The CDR3 nucleotides read TGTGCCAGCAGCCGGACAGGGGAAGAGACCCAGTACTTC. Protein product: CASSRTGEETQYF.

The chain uses TRBV28 and TRBJ2-1; 12 bases are a match to TRBD2. Germline V CDR1 and CDR2: MDHEN, SYDVKM. Losses at the gene ends were 5 bases for V and 7 bases for J; bases not matched to a gene: 6. The CDR3 has 15 residues. CDR3 protein: CASSILAGGLNEQFF. CDR3 DNA: TGTGCCAGCAGTATACTAGCGGGGGGTTTGAATGAGCAGTTCTTC. Full variable domain (remainder filled in from reference TRBV28 and TRBJ2-1): DVKVTQSSRYLVKRTGEKVFLECVQDMDHENMFWYRQDPGLGLRLIYFSYDVKMKEKGDIPEGYSVSREKKERFSLILESASTNQTSMYLCASSILAGGLNEQFFGPGTRLTVL.

Turning to this clone: One end of the junction is discordant with germline, which a read error may explain. This chain connects TRBV7-7 to TRBJ2-3, with 10 bases matching TRBD2. This CDR3 is 16 amino acids long. Germline-derived CDR1 and CDR2 are SSHAT and FNYEAQ (reference sequence). The CDR3 DNA is TGTGCTAGCAGCAAGTCGGGGACTAGCGGCACAGATACGCAGTATTTT. This codes for CASSKSGTSGTDTQYF.

The chain uses TRBV7-2 and TRBJ1-1; 8 nucleotides align to TRBD1. The J segment lost 1 base and the V segment lost 1 base, leaving 5 bases of the junction unmatched. The CDR3 loop spans 16 amino acids. CDR1 is SGHTA and CDR2 is FQGNSA in the germline V gene. This CDR3 is CASSLEGQVRNTEAFF. In DNA form, the CDR3 reads TGTGCCAGCAGCTTAGAGGGACAGGTCCGGAACACTGAAGCTTTCTTT.

A few counts support this clone. The chain recombines TRBV2 with TRBJ1-1; 9 bases line up with TRBD1. V shed 3 bases, J shed 9 bases, and the junction held 2 bases outside the gene matches. The germline V gene has CDR1 SNHLY and CDR2 FYNNEI. The CDR3 is 12 amino acids. In nucleotides, the CDR3 is TGTGCCAGCAGTGAGGGGACAGGGAAAGCTTTCTTT. The encoded protein is CASSEGTGKAFF.

In the case of this clone: At one end the junction does not follow the germline gene, possibly because of a read error. V and J are TRBV7-9 and TRBJ2-7, with TRBD1 identical over 8 bases. The CDR3 is 17 residues long. Germline CDR1 and CDR2: SEHNR and FQNEAQ (reference sequence). In DNA form, the CDR3 reads TGTTCCAGCAGCTTATTTTCCCTGGGACAGGTAACCTACGAGCAGTACTTC. Amino acid sequence: CSSSLFSLGQVTYEQYF.

In DNA, the CDR3 is TGTGCCAGCACTGGCAGGGGGAGCACTAATGAAAAACTGTTTTTT. Translated, it gives CASTGRGSTNEKLFF. V gene TRBV7-2 combines with J gene TRBJ1-4, with TRBD1 matching 7 bases. The length of the CDR3 is 15 residues. J lost 2 bases, V lost 7 bases, and 7 bases had no gene match. In germline, CDR1 is SGHTA, CDR2 FQGNSA.

V is TRBV18 and J is TRBJ1-2; D may be TRBD1 (6 bases). The CDR3 length is 16 residues. Trimming removed 0 bases from V and 9 bases from J, with 20 bases in between. Germline V gives CDR1 KGHSH, CDR2 LQKENI. The CDR3 loop reads CASSPPFPKGVISYTF. The CDR3 DNA follows: TGTGCCAGCTCACCACCCTTTCCGAAGGGGGTAATTAGCTACACCTTC.

The chain couples TRBV19 to TRBJ1-2; D unclear. The CDR3 is made up of 12 amino acids. Germline assignment: CDR1 LNHDA and CDR2 SQIVND (reference sequence). Between the trimmed V and J ends, which lost 5 bases and 2 bases, there was a span of 6 bases. The CDR3 sequence is CASSPINYGYTF. The CDR3 DNA is TGTGCCAGTAGTCCCATCAACTATGGCTACACCTTC.

The chain is built from TRBV27 and TRBJ1-3; the D is unclear. Trimming removed 6 bases at V and 2 bases at J, with 11 bases between. The V gene's germline CDR1 is MNHEY and CDR2 SMNVEV (reference sequence). This CDR3 has 14 amino acids. CDR3 DNA sequence: TGTGCCAGCAGGCCCACGGGGACTGGAAACACCATATATTTT. It codes for CASRPTGTGNTIYF.

The rearrangement links TRBV7-2 to TRBJ2-3; no clear D gene. The CDR3 extends over 14 amino acids. The V and J ends lost 1 base and 4 bases respectively, with 9 bases between them. Germline V lookup: CDR1 SGHTA, CDR2 FQGNSA. The CDR3 coding sequence is TGTGCCAGCAGCTTAGGAGCAGCGTCAGATACGCAGTATTTT. It specifies CASSLGAASDTQYF. Drawing the rest from reference TRBV7-2 and TRBJ2-3, the complete variable domain is GAGVSQSPSNKVTEKGKDVELRCDPISGHTALYWYRQSLGQGLEFLIYFQGNSAPDKSGLPSDRFSAERTGGSVSTLTIQRTQQEDSAVYLCASSLGAASDTQYFGPGTRLTVL.

The chain links TRBV7-3 to TRBJ1-1; 9 bases match TRBD1. CDR3 size: 15 residues. The germline gives CDR1 SGHTA, CDR2 FQGTGA. Trimming at V came to 4 bases and at J to 2 bases, leaving 5 bases not matched to a gene. The CDR3 spells CASSWGTGINTEAFF. The DNA for the CDR3 is TGTGCCAGCAGCTGGGGGACAGGGATCAACACTGAAGCTTTCTTT.

This chain joins TRBV30 and TRBJ2-5; 9 bases map to TRBD2. The J call is in doubt because the DNA end fits TRBJ2-7 better. Germline V lookup: CDR1 GTSNPN, CDR2 SVGIG (reference sequence). CDR3 length: 14 amino acids. The CDR3 coding sequence is TGTGCCTGGAGTGTAGGGAGCGGGGGGTACGAGCAGTACTTC. It specifies CAWSVGSGGYEQYF.

The chain has TRBV15 and TRBJ2-7; 11 bases agree with TRBD2. The CDR3 totals 15 residues. CDR1 and CDR2 (germline): LNHNV, YYDKDF (reference sequence). Losses at the gene ends were 2 bases for V and 5 bases for J; bases not matched to a gene: 5. CDR3 in DNA: TGTGCCACCAGCAGACTAGCGGGGGGAGTACACGAGCAGTACTTC. This translates into CATSRLAGGVHEQYF.

The CDR3 DNA follows: TGTGCCAGTAGTACCGCCGGGGGAAGCTACGAGCAGTACTTC. Protein product: CASSTAGGSYEQYF. The rearrangement joins TRBV19 to TRBJ2-7; D might be TRBD2 (6 bases). V was trimmed by 4 bases and J by 3 bases, leaving 13 bases between them. Per the germline V gene, CDR1 is LNHDA and CDR2 is SQIVND (reference sequence). The CDR3 extends over 14 amino acids.

The chain employs TRBV9 and TRBJ1-5; a weak D match, TRBD1 (5 bases). The CDR3 contains 12 residues. Deletions cut 4 bases from V and 10 bases from J, with 12 bases between. Germline V gene data show CDR1 as SGDLS and CDR2 as YYNGEE. CDR3 nucleotides: TGTGCCAGCAGCAGCGTGGGGGGACCCCAGCATTTT. Encoded protein: CASSSVGGPQHF.

V usage is TRBV29-1 and J usage is TRBJ2-7, with a possible D match to TRBD2 (5 bases). V lost 6 bases and J 7 bases, leaving 22 bases between the germline ends. This CDR3 is 14 amino acids long. The germline CDR1 and CDR2 sequences are SQVTM and ANQGSEA. DNA for the CDR3: TGCAGCGTGGCCGCGGGCAGGTCCTACGGGGAGCAGTACTTC. It specifies CSVAAGRSYGEQYF.

V is TRBV2 and J is TRBJ2-5; a weak D match, TRBD1 (6 bases). Per the germline V gene, CDR1 is SNHLY and CDR2 is FYNNEI. V lost 4 bases and J lost 5, with 11 bases in between. The CDR3 is 13 amino acids. CDR3 protein: CASSGGQYETQYF. DNA of the CDR3: TGTGCCAGCAGTGGGGGACAATATGAGACCCAGTACTTC.

V gene TRBV9 combines with J gene TRBJ2-4; 7 positions match TRBD2. Germline V CDR1 and CDR2: SGDLS, YYNGEE. The V and J ends lost 7 bases and 7 bases, in that order; junction bases with no gene match: 8. The CDR3 extends over 13 amino acids. The CDR3 sequence is CASGSREGNIQYF. CDR3 nucleotides: TGTGCCAGCGGCTCTAGGGAGGGGAACATTCAGTACTTC.

This clone was seen a handful of times. This rearrangement joins TRBV28 to TRBJ2-7; tentatively, D is TRBD1 (6 bases). Germline CDR1 and CDR2: MDHEN and SYDVKM. This CDR3 comprises 14 residues. V was clipped by 2 bases and J by 0 bases, with 8 bases between them. In DNA form, the CDR3 reads TGTGCCAGCAGTTTACCAGGGGCCTCCTACGAGCAGTACTTC. Translating gives CASSLPGASYEQYF.

The chain couples TRBV27 to TRBJ2-3, with TRBD1 identical over 8 bases. Germline CDR1 reads MNHEY; CDR2 reads SMNVEV (reference sequence). The V and J ends lost 3 bases and 2 bases, in that order; junction bases with no gene match: 4. The CDR3 totals 15 residues. The CDR3 loop reads CASSFEGQVTDTQYF. The DNA of the CDR3 is TGTGCCAGCAGTTTTGAGGGACAGGTCACAGATACGCAGTATTTT.